This entry is about one T cell receptor beta chain. The target of this receptor is not known. No much larger clonotype is one base removed from it; base qualities were not supplied. Reading the germline V gene (reference sequence) gives CDR1 MNHEY and CDR2 SMNVEV. The CDR3 numbers 11 residues from cysteine through phenylalanine. The read is trimmed to its CDR3 DNA, 33 bases read in frame from base 1. The trim is 7 bases for V and 4 bases for J, with a gap of 4 bases between the germline ends. This specimen comes from a study of blood T cell repertoires in COVID-19 (dated by TCRdb to the early 2020s). For context, the study as a whole: Samples from collaborators originated in the United States, Italy and Spain and spanned both the acute and convalescent phases of COVID-19. A de-identified subject ID, COVID-19 status, age in years and sex were almost always included in the sample metadata. The prospective study material was composed of cDNA or gDNA derived from T cells, B-cell-depleted T cells, or PBMCs. The repertoires were made available in a free public database intended to serve as a resource for research on the immune response to SARS-CoV-2. The samples were drawn from the first 160 participants of the ongoing ImmuneRACE study and from 1,254 subjects provided by 6 global collaborators. Where available, HLA class I and class II types were obtained from metadata supplied by the sample provider rather than from assay-based typing. Deeply sampled blood TCRbeta repertoires from subjects exposed to, actively infected with, or recovered from COVID-19 were included in the dataset. Study-wide conclusions, independent of this receptor: Clinical and demographic metadata were provided uncurated, with the amount varying by source and participant.

In the prospective study, participants were roughly 18 to 95 years old, resided in around 25 geographic areas of the United States, and were enrolled through a virtual design. Cohort assignment in the prospective study relied on participant-reported clinical history from a screening survey and a study questionnaire. Each participant in the prospective study had whole blood, serum and a nasopharyngeal or oropharyngeal swab collected by mobile phlebotomists. Over an approximately 2-month period, participants in the prospective study had the option of providing additional blood draws and questionnaires. Before DNA extraction, prospective study blood samples were shipped either frozen or at room temperature. The immunoSEQ Assay, a bias-controlled multiplex PCR, was used to amplify TCRbeta CDR3 regions from genomic DNA. On the study's bioinformatics: The number of nucleated cells in each sample was estimated from the amplification of reference gene primers within the assay. To quantify the absolute abundance of each unique TCRbeta CDR3 rearrangement, sequence reads were collapsed and filtered. For each sample, productive Simpson clonality was calculated as the square root of Simpson's diversity index over productive rearrangements. TCRdb holds this immuneACCESS table with in-frame rearrangements only. Some clones are missing; in checked studies, unresolved V genes explain under half, and the rest has no known cause. The DNA was the basis for D and trimming; V, J and clone size are from that table. The sample table holds 300,000 to 500,000 clones, of which more than 75% were seen once. Around 0.97% of the sample is held by the ten biggest clonotypes.

This clonotype was obtained from a woman aged 25 to 39 with acute COVID-19. The rearrangement joined TRBV27 to TRBJ2-2; the D gene cannot be named for sure. Sequencing input: PBMCs or T cells enriched from blood (not recorded which). At the DNA level, the sequence is TGTGCCAGCACGGGCACCGGGGAGCTGTTTTTT. It translates to CASTGTGELFF.